These T cell receptor beta chains were read from a single sample in a study of CD8 T cells in Susac syndrome. Each CDR3 protein is one row after TCRdb ran MiXCR on the immunoSEQ multiplex PCR reads. In the table there are approximately 150,000 distinct CDR3 sequences, roughly 94% of which are singletons. The material sequenced was CD4+ T cells from PBMCs. Source of these receptors: a human donor with multiple sclerosis. CDR3s include the opening cysteine and the closing phenylalanine or tryptophan. A D gene is named only where the DNA matches it firmly. The size field is filled for only some rows; it gives once, few, many or a size class.

.	.	TRBV7-8	TRBJ1-1	TGTGCCAGCAGCTATGGAAGGGGAACTGAAGCTTTCTTT	CASSYGRGTEAFF
.	TRBD1	TRBV5-1	TRBJ1-2	TGCGCCAGCACCCTTTCCTGGACAGGGAGTAACTATGGCTACACCTTC	CASTLSWTGSNYGYTF
.	TRBD2	TRBV7-2	TRBJ2-7	TGTGCCAGCAGCCGGGGGGATAGTTTCCACGAGCAGTACTTC	CASSRGDSFHEQYF
.	.	TRBV19	TRBJ1-3	TGTGCCAGTAGTGTGGCCAGGGAGTGGGGCGGTGGAAACACCATATATTTT	CASSVAREWGGGNTIYF
.	.	TRBV13	TRBJ1-2	TGTGCCAGCAGCCAGACGGGATGGGGCAGACCAAACTATGGCTACACCTTC	CASSQTGWGRPNYGYTF
.	TRBD1	TRBV20-1	TRBJ1-1	TGCAGTGCTAGGAGGGACAGTAACACTGAAGCTTTCTTT	CSARRDSNTEAFF
.	.	TRBV7-9	TRBJ2-5	TGTGCCAGCAGCTCCGGCCAGGGGACCCAGTACTTC	CASSSGQGTQYF
.	TRBD1	TRBV20-1	TRBJ1-2	TGCAGTGCTATCTCCGGGACAGGGGTATATGGCTACACCTTC	CSAISGTGVYGYTF
.	.	TRBV4-3	TRBJ2-1	TGCGCCAGCAGCCGCGGGACTTATGAGGCCGAGCAGTTCTTC	CASSRGTYEAEQFF
.	.	TRBV6-2/TRBV6-3	TRBJ2-1	TGTGCCAGCAGTTACTTTTACAATGAGCAGTTCTTC	CASSYFYNEQFF
once	TRBD1	TRBV7-9	TRBJ1-1	TGTGCCAGCAGCTTACGGGACAGAACCGAAACTTTCTTT	CASSLRDRTETFF
.	.	TRBV19	TRBJ2-2	TGTGCCAGACCTTTCAAATGGACTCCAGAGAACACCGGGGAGCTGTTTTTT	CARPFKWTPENTGELFF